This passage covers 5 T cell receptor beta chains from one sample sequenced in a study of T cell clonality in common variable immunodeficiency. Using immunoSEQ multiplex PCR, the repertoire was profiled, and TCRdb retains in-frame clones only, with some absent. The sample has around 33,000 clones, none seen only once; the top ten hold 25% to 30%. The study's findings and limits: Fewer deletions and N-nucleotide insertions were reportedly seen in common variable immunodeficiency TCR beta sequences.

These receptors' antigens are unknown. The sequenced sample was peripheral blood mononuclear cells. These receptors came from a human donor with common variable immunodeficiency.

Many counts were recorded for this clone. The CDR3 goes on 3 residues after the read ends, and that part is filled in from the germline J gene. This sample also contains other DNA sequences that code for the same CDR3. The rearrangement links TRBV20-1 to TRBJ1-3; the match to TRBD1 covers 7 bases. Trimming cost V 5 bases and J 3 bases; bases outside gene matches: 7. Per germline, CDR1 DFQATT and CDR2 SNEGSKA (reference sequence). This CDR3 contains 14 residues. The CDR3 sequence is CSAGEGALGNTIYF. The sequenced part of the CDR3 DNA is TGCAGTGCTGGGGAGGGGGCCCTTGGAAACACC.

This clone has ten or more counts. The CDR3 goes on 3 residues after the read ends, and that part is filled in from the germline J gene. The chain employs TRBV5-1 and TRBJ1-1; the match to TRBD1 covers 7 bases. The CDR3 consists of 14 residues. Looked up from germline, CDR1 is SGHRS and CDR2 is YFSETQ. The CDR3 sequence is CASSLEGALGSAFF. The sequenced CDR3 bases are TGCGCCAGCAGCTTGGAGGGGGCGTTGGGTTCG.

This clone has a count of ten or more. Partial CDR3 DNA: TGCAGTGCCCCCGACAGGGTATGGGAAAAA. This sequence encodes CSAPDRVWEK. The CDR3 as a whole reads CSAPDRVWEKLFF. V and J are TRBV20-1 and TRBJ1-4; 7 positions agree with TRBD1. The sequence runs out 3 residues before the end of the CDR3; the remainder is reconstructed from the germline J gene. With 6 bases clipped from V and 8 bases from J, the junction kept 9 bases outside the gene matches. Germline CDR1 DFQATT, CDR2 SNEGSKA (reference sequence). This CDR3 has 13 residues.

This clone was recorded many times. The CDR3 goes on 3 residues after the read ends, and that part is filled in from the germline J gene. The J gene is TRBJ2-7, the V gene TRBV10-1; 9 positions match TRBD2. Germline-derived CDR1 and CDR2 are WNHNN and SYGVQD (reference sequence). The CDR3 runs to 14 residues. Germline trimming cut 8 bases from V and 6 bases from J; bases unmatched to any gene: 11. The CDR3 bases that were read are TGCGCCAGCTTCCTTTCGGGACTAGCATCCGAG. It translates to CASFLSGLASE. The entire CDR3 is CASFLSGLASEQYF.

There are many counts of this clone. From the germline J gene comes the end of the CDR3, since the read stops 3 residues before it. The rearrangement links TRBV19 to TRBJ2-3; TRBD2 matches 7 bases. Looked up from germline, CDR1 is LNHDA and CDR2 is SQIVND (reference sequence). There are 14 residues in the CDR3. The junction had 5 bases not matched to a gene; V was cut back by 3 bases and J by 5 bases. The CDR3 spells CASSIGLVRDTQYF. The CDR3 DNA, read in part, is TGTGCCAGTAGTATCGGACTAGTCAGAGATACG.